This T cell receptor (beta chain) came from a study of shared clonotypes between healthy human individuals. Study context: Each donor had three CD4 naive, three CD4 memory, two CD8 naive and one CD8 memory plate.

CDR1 is MNHEY, CDR2 SVGAGI, per germline. The CDR3 extends over 14 amino acids. Trimming took 6 bases from V and 10 from J, leaving 21 bases between them. Sequencing was performed with immunoSEQ multiplex PCR; in TCRdb, only in-frame clones are kept and a portion is missing. The sample holds roughly 700,000 clones, over 65% seen once. This receptor was identified in a woman between 25 and 40 years old in good health. This chain joins TRBV6-5 and TRBJ1-1; D gene uncertain. The sample consisted of memory CD4+ T cells sorted from blood. Subset: CD45RA-negative fraction. CDR3 sequence reads: CASSSYSPPSGAFF. CDR3 nucleotide sequence: TGTGCCAGCAGCTCATACTCCCCCCCCTCAGGAGCTTTCTTT.